This record looks at one T cell receptor beta chain sequence and its context. Selected positively for CCR7 and CD45RO-negative, naive CD8 cells excluded terminally differentiated effector memory CD45RA+ cells. Assay runs were performed at deep level. The table came from immunoSEQ multiplex PCR; TCRdb's copy has only in-frame clones and leaves some out. This sample has around 600,000 clones, with roughly 98% found just once. The germline V gene has CDR1 LNHDA and CDR2 SQIVND (reference sequence). The V end was cut by 4 bases, the J end by 3 bases, with 4 bases between. This CDR3 region has 12 residues. This sample was taken from a study of shared clonotypes between healthy human individuals. Background on the study: The cohort comprised a couple of women and a few men. Their ages spanned 18 to 49 years.

The sequencing sample was made of naive CD8+ T cells sorted from blood. The clonotype originates from a man aged 25-45 years in good health. The chain carries TRBV19 and TRBJ1-5; no firm D call. The CDR3 DNA reads TGTGCCAGTAGTACCGACAATCAGCCCCAGCATTTT. Its translation: CASSTDNQPQHF.